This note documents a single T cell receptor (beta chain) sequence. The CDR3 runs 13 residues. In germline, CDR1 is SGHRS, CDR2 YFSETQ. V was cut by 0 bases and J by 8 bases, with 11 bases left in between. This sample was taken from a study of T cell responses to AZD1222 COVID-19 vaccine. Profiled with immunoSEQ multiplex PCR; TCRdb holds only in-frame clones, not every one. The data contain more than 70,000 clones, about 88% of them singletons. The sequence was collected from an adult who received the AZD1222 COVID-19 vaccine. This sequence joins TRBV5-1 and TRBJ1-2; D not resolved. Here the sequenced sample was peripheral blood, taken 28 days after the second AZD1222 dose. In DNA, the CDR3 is TGCGCCAGCAGCTTGGGGGTCTACGAAGGCTACACCTTC. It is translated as CASSLGVYEGYTF.